The clone carrying this T cell receptor (beta chain) has just one count. No antigen is known for it. A much larger clone lies a single base off, so this may be a read error. RNA was extracted from bulk tissue without any cell sorting. Three rounds of nested PCR, following a modified ARM-PCR protocol, produced the TCRbeta library. TCRdb reprocessed the multiplex PCR reads via MiXCR and lists one record per CDR3 protein. The sample carries 70,000 to 80,000 distinct CDR3 sequences, just under 75% recorded once. The data originate from a study of tumor and adjacent non-tumor tissue in lung cancer. General study results and limits: Normal lung showed higher cumulative top 100 clone frequency than tumor.

CDR1 and CDR2 (germline): KGHDR, SFDVKD. The CDR3 has 15 amino acids. The gene calls are TRBV24-1 and TRBJ2-3, with 8 bases aligning to TRBD1. The source material was lung tumor tissue. This sequence originates from a middle-aged woman with non-small cell lung cancer. The DNA of the CDR3 is TGTACCACCAGTGACCCACGGACAGGGCCAGATACGCAGTATTTT. It is translated as CTTSDPRTGPDTQYF.